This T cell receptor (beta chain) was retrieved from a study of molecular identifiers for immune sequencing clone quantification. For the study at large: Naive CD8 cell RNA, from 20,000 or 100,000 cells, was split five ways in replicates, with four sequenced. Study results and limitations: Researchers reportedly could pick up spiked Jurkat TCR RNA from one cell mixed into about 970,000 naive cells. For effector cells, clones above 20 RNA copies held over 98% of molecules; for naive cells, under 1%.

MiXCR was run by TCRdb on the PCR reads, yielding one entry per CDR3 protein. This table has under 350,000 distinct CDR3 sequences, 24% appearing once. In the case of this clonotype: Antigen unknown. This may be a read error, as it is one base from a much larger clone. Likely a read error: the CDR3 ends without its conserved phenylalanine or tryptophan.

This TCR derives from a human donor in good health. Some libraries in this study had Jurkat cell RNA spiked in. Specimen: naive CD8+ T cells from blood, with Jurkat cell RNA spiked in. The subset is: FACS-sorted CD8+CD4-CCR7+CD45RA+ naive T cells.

DNA of the CDR3: TGTGCCAGCAGCTTAGGGGGACAGGGTGTTACTGAAGCTTTCCTT. Protein product: CASSLGGQGVTEAFL. V is TRBV7-9 and J is TRBJ1-1; 9 nucleotides agree with TRBD1. CDR3 length: 15 amino acids. The V gene end was trimmed by 1 base and the J gene end by 5 bases; junction bases not matched to a gene: 5. CDR1 is SEHNR, CDR2 FQNEAQ, per germline (reference sequence).